The 14 T cell receptor beta chains presented below share a single source sample, sequenced in a study of blood T cell repertoires in COVID-19 (dated by TCRdb to about 2020). The method behind the library was the immunoSEQ multiplex PCR assay. Here the immuneACCESS table is served through TCRdb, limited to in-frame sequences with V and J called. Missing clones are a known gap in these copies; in checked studies unresolved V genes cover under half, and the rest lacks a known reason. The sample table lists about 180,000 clones, more than 75% of them with a count of one. 7% to 10% of the sample is held by the ten biggest clonotypes. Material for sequencing was PBMCs or T cells enriched from blood (not recorded which). The origin of the receptors is a woman in her 30s who had recovered from COVID-19.

This chain uses TRBV4-1 with TRBJ2-7, with D maybe TRBD2 (5 bases). Germline CDR1 reads MGHRA; CDR2 reads YSYEKL. The CDR3 is 14 residues long. This CDR3 reads CAFAIRGSSYEQYF. CDR3 sequence (DNA): TGCGCATTCGCGATCCGGGGAAGCTCCTACGAGCAGTACTTC.

This chain connects TRBV2 to TRBJ2-5; tentative D call: TRBD2 (6 bases). There are 14 residues in the CDR3. Trimming took 8 bases from V and 5 from J, leaving 18 bases between them. Germline V CDR1 and CDR2: SNHLY, FYNNEI. CDR3 coding DNA: TGTGCCAGCGCACCCCCCCCTGGGGGGGAGACCCAGTACTTC. This gives the protein CASAPPPGGETQYF.

V and J are TRBV30 and TRBJ1-1; a possible D gene is TRBD1 (5 bases). Germline V lookup: CDR1 GTSNPN, CDR2 SVGIG (reference sequence). V lost 0 bases, J lost 4 bases, and 15 bases lay in between. This CDR3 region has 15 residues. The CDR3 coding sequence is TGTGCCTGGAGTGTACATGCAGGGAGGTCCACTGAAGCTTTCTTT. It is translated as CAWSVHAGRSTEAFF.

The V gene is TRBV18, the J gene TRBJ2-5; 10 bases map to TRBD2. There are 13 residues in the CDR3. V lost 1 base to trimming and J lost 12 bases; unmatched junction nucleotides: 5. CDR1 and CDR2 (germline): KGHSH, LQKENI. For the CDR3, the DNA is TGTGCCAGCTCACCACTGCCTAGCGGGGGAGAGTACTTC. Translating it yields CASSPLPSGGEYF.

This clone appeared once. The V call is TRBV9, the J call TRBJ2-1; 7 nucleotides align to TRBD2. CDR1 SGDLS and CDR2 YYNGEE come from the germline V gene. V was pared by 4 bases and J by 1 base, with 17 bases of the junction left unmatched. There are 19 residues in the CDR3. The CDR3, as DNA: TGTGCCAGCAGCCCCCACAAAGAGGCGGGAGAGGGTTCCTACAATGAGCAGTTCTTC. It codes for CASSPHKEAGEGSYNEQFF.

This clone was counted once. This chain connects TRBV6-5 to TRBJ2-7, with D perhaps matching TRBD2 (5 bases). V was clipped by 6 bases and J by 5 bases, with 8 bases between them. The CDR3 has 11 amino acids. The germline V gene encodes CDR1 MNHEY and CDR2 SVGAGI. The CDR3 sequence: CASRRTDEQYF. The DNA of the CDR3 is TGTGCCAGCAGACGGACTGACGAGCAGTACTTC.

The chain employs TRBV2 and TRBJ2-3; TRBD2 aligns across 12 bases. Unmatched junction bases numbered 7, after V lost 6 bases and J lost 6 bases. This CDR3 is built from 15 residues. CDR1 is SNHLY and CDR2 is FYNNEI in the germline V gene. The CDR3 DNA follows: TGTGCCAGCAGGAGGACTAGCGGGGAGGGGGATACGCAGTATTTT. This sequence encodes CASRRTSGEGDTQYF.

This clone was counted only a few times. This chain uses TRBV6-4 with TRBJ2-2; D gene uncertain. The CDR3 sequence is 15 residues long. Germline CDR1 reads MRHNA; CDR2 reads SNTAGT. The V end was cut by 2 bases, the J end by 6 bases, with 13 bases between. CDR3 sequence reads: CASSDPEAMAGELFF. The CDR3 coding sequence is TGTGCCAGCAGTGACCCCGAGGCTATGGCCGGGGAGCTGTTTTTT.

The chain is built from TRBV28 and TRBJ2-3, with TRBD1 matching over 11 bases. The CDR3 covers 14 residues. In germline, CDR1 is MDHEN, CDR2 SYDVKM. The trim removed 10 bases at V and 5 bases at J, leaving 8 bases unmatched. In DNA, the CDR3 is TGTGCCACCACTACGGGACAGGGGGGAGATACGCAGTATTTT. Residues: CATTTGQGGDTQYF. The whole variable domain, filled in from reference TRBV28 and TRBJ2-3, reads DVKVTQSSRYLVKRTGEKVFLECVQDMDHENMFWYRQDPGLGLRLIYFSYDVKMKEKGDIPEGYSVSREKKERFSLILESASTNQTSMYLCATTTGQGGDTQYFGPGTRLTVL.

This chain joins TRBV5-5 and TRBJ1-2; the D gene is possibly TRBD1 (6 bases). Trimming left V 1 base short and J 2 bases short, with 12 bases between. This CDR3 is built from 15 residues. CDR1 is SGHKS and CDR2 is YYEKEE in the germline V gene (reference sequence). CDR3 amino acids: CASSLIQGRNYGYTF. The CDR3 DNA follows: TGTGCCAGCAGCTTGATACAGGGCCGAAACTATGGCTACACCTTC.

This chain uses TRBV6-5 with TRBJ1-1; no firm D call. Trimming removed 2 bases at V and 14 bases at J, with 12 bases between. Germline CDR1 and CDR2: MNHEY and SVGAGI. The CDR3 has 11 residues. CDR3 region: CASSYRGKGFF. For the CDR3, the DNA is TGTGCCAGCAGTTACCGGGGAAAGGGCTTCTTT.

This clone was seen ten or more times. This chain connects TRBV28 to TRBJ1-1, with a tentative D call TRBD1 (6 bases). Looked up from germline, CDR1 is MDHEN and CDR2 is SYDVKM. This CDR3 has 15 residues. Trimming removed 2 bases at V and 3 bases at J, with 13 bases between. CDR3 nucleotide sequence: TGTGCCAGCAGTTTAGGCAGGGGAGTCTACACTGAAGCTTTCTTT. Translated: CASSLGRGVYTEAFF.

The V call is TRBV28, the J call TRBJ1-2; TRBD1 matches 7 bases. Germline V gene lookup returns CDR1 MDHEN and CDR2 SYDVKM. V was clipped by 6 bases and J by 3 bases; unmatched bases: 7. The length of the CDR3 is 14 residues. The CDR3 protein is CASRPRGDDYGYTF. The CDR3 DNA follows: TGTGCCAGCAGGCCCAGGGGGGATGACTATGGCTACACCTTC.

The chain links TRBV5-1 to TRBJ2-3; a weak D match, TRBD1 (6 bases). The germline V gene encodes CDR1 SGHRS and CDR2 YFSETQ. Trimming removed 3 bases from V and 4 bases from J, with 15 bases in between. The CDR3 is 15 residues long. The CDR3 spells CASSSRGGSPDTQYF. The CDR3 bases are TGCGCCAGCAGCTCCCGAGGGGGTAGTCCAGATACGCAGTATTTT.